This T cell receptor beta chain was observed in a study of TIL therapy for anti-PD-1-resistant metastatic lung cancer. For the study at large: Half of patients were current or former smokers.

Note on this clone: Antigen: not known.

Study outcomes and limitations: The cohort had more treatment-naive, never-smoker and oncogene-addicted patients than typical.

Sequencing used immunoSEQ v3. Profiling relied on immunoSEQ multiplex PCR, and the TCRdb table lists in-frame clones only, not all of them. The data show 45,000 to 75,000 clones, roughly 84% seen once. This sample's time point: pre-treatment sample, taken before nivolumab and TIL therapy. Per the germline V gene, CDR1 is MNHNY and CDR2 is SVGAGI (reference sequence). Trimming left V 0 bases short and J 1 base short, with 8 bases between. The CDR3 extends over 15 amino acids. V gene TRBV6-6 combines with J gene TRBJ2-3, with D tentatively TRBD1 (5 bases). This specimen consisted of blood, obtained at baseline. The source of this sequence is a person aged 25 to 79 with non-small cell lung cancer. The CDR3 is CASSYSGDGTDTQYF. For the CDR3, the DNA is TGTGCCAGCAGTTACTCAGGGGATGGCACAGATACGCAGTATTTT.